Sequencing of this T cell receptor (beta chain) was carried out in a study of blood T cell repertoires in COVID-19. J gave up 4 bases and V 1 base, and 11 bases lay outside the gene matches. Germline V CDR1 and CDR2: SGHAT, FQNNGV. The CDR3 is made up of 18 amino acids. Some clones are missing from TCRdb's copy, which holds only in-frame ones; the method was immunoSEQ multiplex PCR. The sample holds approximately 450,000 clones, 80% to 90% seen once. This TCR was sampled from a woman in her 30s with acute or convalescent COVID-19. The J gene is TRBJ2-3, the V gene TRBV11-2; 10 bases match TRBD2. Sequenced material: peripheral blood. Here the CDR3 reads CASSLVSASGGLADTQYF. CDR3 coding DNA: TGTGCCAGCAGCTTAGTCTCGGCTAGCGGGGGACTGGCAGATACGCAGTATTTT.